The 26 T cell receptor beta chains below were found in one sample sequenced in a study of cytomegalovirus exposure and HLA in healthy donors. PCR was performed using 60 Vbeta and 13 Jbeta primers. Sequencing was performed with immunoSEQ multiplex PCR; in TCRdb, only in-frame clones are kept and a portion is missing. The sample carries 150,000 to 200,000 clones, about 9.4% recorded once. The sample comprised PBMCs. Receptors originate from a woman aged 30 to 39 in good health and CMV-seropositive.

V usage is TRBV5-1 and J usage is TRBJ1-5, with TRBD1 matching 10 bases. This CDR3 region has 15 residues. Germline assignment: CDR1 SGHRS and CDR2 YFSETQ. The V and J ends lost 2 bases and 7 bases, in that order; junction bases with no gene match: 6. The CDR3 loop reads CASSLAGTGEQPQHF. The CDR3 region has the DNA TGCGCCAGCAGCTTAGCCGGGACAGGGGAACAGCCCCAGCATTTT.

The chain is built from TRBV5-1 and TRBJ2-5; 13 nucleotides agree with TRBD2. From germline, CDR1 is SGHRS and CDR2 YFSETQ. The CDR3 contains 16 residues. J was trimmed by 5 bases and V by 0 bases; bases with no gene match: 4. CDR3: CASSLGLAGGAETQYF. CDR3 nucleotides: TGCGCCAGCAGCTTGGGACTAGCGGGAGGAGCCGAGACCCAGTACTTC.

A few counts support this clone. V is TRBV7-2 and J is TRBJ2-5, with D possibly matching TRBD2 (5 bases). The CDR3 is made up of 16 amino acids. Trimming took off 1 base at V and 0 bases at J, with 12 bases between the two ends. The germline V gene encodes CDR1 SGHTA and CDR2 FQGNSA. As DNA, the CDR3 is TGTGCCAGCAGCTTAGTGCCGGTAGCGTACCAAGAGACCCAGTACTTC. Its protein is CASSLVPVAYQETQYF. The variable domain in full, with the rest retrieved from reference TRBV7-2 and TRBJ2-5, is GAGVSQSPSNKVTEKGKDVELRCDPISGHTALYWYRQSLGQGLEFLIYFQGNSAPDKSGLPSDRFSAERTGGSVSTLTIQRTQQEDSAVYLCASSLVPVAYQETQYFGPGTRLLVL.

This chain uses TRBV7-3 with TRBJ1-1; tentative D call: TRBD1 (6 bases). Trimming took 5 bases from V and 3 from J, leaving 13 bases between them. From germline, CDR1 is SGHTA and CDR2 FQGTGA. The CDR3 sequence is 14 residues long. Here the CDR3 reads CASSPQGWDTEAFF. The CDR3, as DNA: TGTGCCAGCAGCCCACAGGGTTGGGACACTGAAGCTTTCTTT.

This clone was seen a few times. The rearrangement joins TRBV27 to TRBJ2-5; tentatively, D is TRBD2 (5 bases). The germline V and J ends were trimmed by 3 bases and 1 base, with 9 bases remaining between them. Germline CDR1 MNHEY, CDR2 SMNVEV (reference sequence). This CDR3 is 14 amino acids long. This CDR3 is CASSLEGSQETQYF. The CDR3 DNA sequence: TGTGCCAGCAGTTTGGAAGGGAGCCAAGAGACCCAGTACTTC.

In this sample, this clone turned up a few times. The chain links TRBV5-1 to TRBJ2-7; D perhaps matches TRBD1 (6 bases). Looked up from germline, CDR1 is SGHRS and CDR2 is YFSETQ. The CDR3 sequence is 13 residues long. Trimming left V 5 bases short and J 5 bases short, with 14 bases between. CDR3 amino acids: CASRQFRGHEQYF. The CDR3 DNA reads TGCGCCAGCAGACAATTCAGGGGCCACGAGCAGTACTTC.

This clone has only a few counts. The chain employs TRBV29-1 and TRBJ1-1; D may be TRBD1 (6 bases). Germline V gene sequence: CDR1 SQVTM, CDR2 ANQGSEA. The CDR3 has 13 amino acids. Trimming shortened V by 3 bases and J by 5 bases, and 13 bases separated the two germline ends. The CDR3 coding sequence is TGCAGCGTTGAGCAGGGGCAAGATACTGAAGCTTTCTTT. It specifies CSVEQGQDTEAFF.

Only a few counts were recorded for this clone. V and J are TRBV5-1 and TRBJ1-4; D may be TRBD1 (6 bases). In germline, CDR1 is SGHRS, CDR2 YFSETQ. The CDR3 runs 17 residues. Trimming took 0 bases from V and 4 from J, leaving 16 bases between them. The CDR3 coding sequence is TGCGCCAGCAGCTTGGGGCAATTGACAGGCCGTAATGAAAAACTGTTTTTT. Translating gives CASSLGQLTGRNEKLFF.

The CDR3 reads CASSPTRSSSYNEQFF. Here the CDR3 DNA reads TGTGCCAGCAGCCCTACACGGAGTAGCTCCTACAATGAGCAGTTCTTC. The V call is TRBV7-6, the J call TRBJ2-1; D is uncertain. The CDR3 totals 16 residues. Trimming left V 5 bases short and J 0 bases short, with 14 bases between. Germline V gene sequence: CDR1 SGHVS, CDR2 FNYEAQ. The entire variable domain, with the rest obtained from reference TRBV7-6 and TRBJ2-1, is as follows: GAGVSQSPRYKVTKRGQDVALRCDPISGHVSLYWYRQALGQGPEFLTYFNYEAQQDKSGLPNDRFSAERPEGSISTLTIQRTEQRDSAMYRCASSPTRSSSYNEQFFGPGTRLTVL.

This clone has a handful of counts. The gene calls are TRBV5-1 and TRBJ2-3; 7 nucleotides align to TRBD1. The ends lost 2 bases at V and 0 bases at J; junction bases unmatched: 9. The CDR3 is 17 residues long. Per the germline V gene, CDR1 is SGHRS and CDR2 is YFSETQ. The CDR3 nucleotides read TGCGCCAGCAGCTTCCGGGACAGCCGAGCAAGCACAGATACGCAGTATTTT. As protein: CASSFRDSRASTDTQYF.

Only a few counts were recorded for this clone. One end of the junction is discordant with germline, which a read error may explain. The chain carries TRBV5-1 and TRBJ1-2, with 10 positions matching TRBD1. The length of the CDR3 is 11 residues. Per germline, CDR1 SGHRS and CDR2 YFSETQ. The CDR3 coding sequence is TGCGCCAGCAGCTACGACAGGGGGCTTTACTTC. As protein: CASSYDRGLYF.

The CDR3: CASSGGGTGDYEQYF. The CDR3, as DNA: TGCGCCAGCAGTGGTGGGGGGACAGGCGATTACGAGCAGTACTTC. V and J are TRBV10-1 and TRBJ2-7, with 8 bases lining up with TRBD1. Germline trimming cut 4 bases from V and 4 bases from J; bases unmatched to any gene: 9. CDR1 is WNHNN and CDR2 is SYGVQD in the germline V gene (reference sequence). This CDR3 contains 15 residues.

This clone was observed a handful of times. This chain connects TRBV6-1 to TRBJ1-5, with unresolved D. CDR1 is MNHNS, CDR2 SASEGT, per germline. The CDR3 totals 15 residues. The ends were cut back, 5 bases at V and 0 bases at J, with 11 bases in the middle. CDR3 residues: CASSPGSHSNQPQHF. CDR3 DNA: TGTGCCAGCAGTCCGGGATCACATAGCAATCAGCCCCAGCATTTT.

The genes are TRBV14 and TRBJ2-7; 9 bases fit TRBD1. The CDR3 consists of 16 residues. Germline V gives CDR1 SGHDN, CDR2 FVKESK. With 0 bases clipped from V and 5 bases from J, the junction kept 8 bases outside the gene matches. CDR3 protein: CASSQDTTGGWDEQYF. The CDR3, as DNA: TGTGCCAGCAGCCAAGATACAACAGGGGGCTGGGACGAGCAGTACTTC.

J is TRBJ2-1 and V is TRBV19, with TRBD2 identical over 7 bases. Germline V gene lookup returns CDR1 LNHDA and CDR2 SQIVND (reference sequence). With V trimmed by 5 bases and J by 4 bases, 20 bases remained unmatched. This CDR3 contains 19 residues. The CDR3, as DNA: TGTGCCAGTAGTCTTAGGGCCCCCGGACTAGGCGGACTATACAATGAGCAGTTCTTC. Translated: CASSLRAPGLGGLYNEQFF.

The rearrangement joins TRBV11-1 to TRBJ2-2; possibly TRBD1 for D (6 bases). Germline V gene data show CDR1 as SGHAT and CDR2 as FQDESV (reference sequence). The V end lost 6 bases, the J end lost 1 base, and 12 bases lay between the germline ends. The CDR3 runs to 15 residues. Here the CDR3 reads CASRISTGNTGELFF. The DNA for the CDR3 is TGTGCCAGCAGAATATCGACAGGGAACACCGGGGAGCTGTTTTTT.

This clone was counted only a few times. This chain connects TRBV5-6 to TRBJ2-4, with a weak D call TRBD2 (6 bases). CDR3 length: 15 amino acids. In germline, CDR1 is SGHDT, CDR2 YYEEEE. The V end was cut by 4 bases, the J end by 5 bases, with 16 bases between. CDR3 loop: CASSPGVGRENIQYF. CDR3 sequence (DNA): TGTGCCAGCAGCCCCGGGGTCGGGAGAGAAAACATTCAGTACTTC.

This clone has more than one count but fewer than ten. The V and J genes are TRBV5-4 and TRBJ2-3; D unresolved. The CDR3 covers 14 residues. The germline gives CDR1 SGHNT, CDR2 YYREEE (reference sequence). V lost 1 base and J 4 bases, leaving 10 bases between the germline ends. In DNA form, the CDR3 reads TGTGCCAGCAGCTTGCAGATAGAGGCAGATACGCAGTATTTT. It translates to CASSLQIEADTQYF.

This clone came up a few times. J is TRBJ1-3 and V is TRBV18; D ambiguous. The CDR3 sequence is 16 residues long. Trimming left V 6 bases short and J 0 bases short, with 15 bases between. From germline, CDR1 is KGHSH and CDR2 LQKENI. CDR3 residues: CASSPLDSISGNTIYF. For the CDR3, the DNA is TGTGCCAGCTCCCCTCTAGATTCTATCTCTGGAAACACCATATATTTT.

This clone was seen more than once but under ten times. The chain couples TRBV7-9 to TRBJ2-3; 11 bases map to TRBD2. Germline CDR1 and CDR2: SEHNR and FQNEAQ (reference sequence). This CDR3 comprises 18 residues. With V trimmed by 3 bases and J by 0 bases, 8 bases remained unmatched. The CDR3 DNA reads as TGTGCCAGCAGCTTCTCCGGGACTAGCGGACCTAGCACAGATACGCAGTATTTT. As protein: CASSFSGTSGPSTDTQYF. The whole variable domain, remainder taken from reference TRBV7-9 and TRBJ2-3, is DTGVSQNPRHKITKRGQNVTFRCDPISEHNRLYWYRQTLGQGPEFLTYFQNEAQLEKSRLLSDRFSAERPKGSFSTLEIQRTEQGDSAMYLCASSFSGTSGPSTDTQYFGPGTRLTVL.

This clone was recorded a few times. The chain links TRBV29-1 to TRBJ1-2; D is possibly TRBD1 (6 bases). V dropped 2 bases and J dropped 8 bases, with 12 bases sitting between them. CDR1 and CDR2 from the germline V gene are SQVTM and ANQGSEA. CDR3 length: 12 amino acids. CDR3 region: CSVETGRAGYTF. The DNA of the CDR3 is TGCAGCGTTGAAACAGGGAGGGCGGGCTACACCTTC. Variable domain in full (rest from reference TRBV29-1 and TRBJ1-2): SAVISQKPSRDICQRGTSLTIQCQVDSQVTMMFWYRQQPGQSLTLIATANQGSEATYESGFVIDKFPISRPNLTFSTLTVSNMSPEDSSIYLCSVETGRAGYTFGSGTRLTVV.

This clone was observed a handful of times. The chain links TRBV11-2 to TRBJ2-7; TRBD1 matches at 11 bases. The CDR3 runs 17 residues. V was pared by 4 bases and J by 0 bases, with 8 bases of the junction left unmatched. Germline CDR1 and CDR2: SGHAT and FQNNGV. Here the CDR3 DNA reads TGTGCCAGCAGCTCGTCCCGGGACAGGGGGATCTCCTACGAGCAGTACTTC. Its translation is CASSSSRDRGISYEQYF. Full variable domain (rest looked up from reference TRBV11-2 and TRBJ2-7): EAGVAQSPRYKIIEKRQSVAFWCNPISGHATLYWYQQILGQGPKLLIQFQNNGVVDDSQLPKDRFSAERLKGVDSTLKIQPAKLEDSAVYLCASSSSRDRGISYEQYFGPGTRLTVT.

The CDR3 reads CASSLGPGQYEQYF. The CDR3 nucleotides read TGTGCCAGCAGCTTAGGCCCAGGGCAGTACGAGCAGTACTTC. The chain couples TRBV7-7 to TRBJ2-7; the D gene is possibly TRBD1 (5 bases). Germline loops: CDR1 SSHAT, CDR2 FNYEAQ (reference sequence). Trimming cost V 1 base and J 4 bases, with 11 bases left between them. The CDR3 is made up of 14 amino acids. Drawing the rest from reference TRBV7-7 and TRBJ2-7, the complete variable domain is GAGVSQSPRYKVTKRGQDVTLRCDPISSHATLYWYQQALGQGPEFLTYFNYEAQPDKSGLPSDRFSAERPEGSISTLTIQRTEQRDSAMYRCASSLGPGQYEQYFGPGTRLTVT.

In this sample, this clone turned up a few times. The genes are TRBV7-3 and TRBJ2-1; D gene ambiguous. The CDR3 loop spans 13 amino acids. Trimming took off 5 bases at V and 6 bases at J, with 11 bases between the two ends. The germline CDR1 and CDR2 sequences are SGHTA and FQGTGA. CDR3 residues: CASSASTANEQFF. CDR3 nucleotides: TGTGCCAGCAGCGCCTCGACTGCCAATGAGCAGTTCTTC.

The rearrangement links TRBV4-1 to TRBJ2-4; a possible D gene is TRBD2 (6 bases). There are 16 residues in the CDR3. Germline V CDR1 and CDR2: MGHRA, YSYEKL. V dropped 0 bases and J dropped 4 bases, with 13 bases sitting between them. Here the CDR3 reads CASSQERGTGKNIQYF. CDR3 sequence (DNA): TGCGCCAGCAGCCAAGAACGGGGGACGGGTAAAAACATTCAGTACTTC.

This sequence joins TRBV27 and TRBJ2-1; TRBD1 aligns across 9 bases. Trimming cost V 7 bases and J 3 bases; bases outside gene matches: 7. In germline, CDR1 is MNHEY, CDR2 SMNVEV (reference sequence). This CDR3 is 15 amino acids long. In DNA form, the CDR3 reads TGTGCCAGCACCACCCGGGACAGGGTCTACAATGAGCAGTTCTTC. As protein: CASTTRDRVYNEQFF.